The sequence of this T cell receptor beta chain was determined in a study of cytomegalovirus exposure and HLA in healthy donors. Study overall: From 190 million or so T cells, an earlier analysis saw under 140 million unique TCR beta sequences.

Study outcomes and limitations: Cytomegalovirus status, reportedly, was diagnosed with high specificity and sensitivity by the classifier.

It was with 60 Vbeta and 13 Jbeta primers that the PCR ran. The protocol was immunoSEQ multiplex PCR, while the TCRdb copy is restricted to in-frame clones and leaves out a portion. Of about 140,000 clones listed, 65% to 80% are singletons. Regarding this clone: Its antigen remains unknown.

CDR1 SNHLY and CDR2 FYNNEI come from the germline V gene. This CDR3 has 15 amino acids. V shed 6 bases, J shed 7 bases, and the junction held 9 bases outside the gene matches. Donors showed nominal health when sampled, although they likely had unrecorded immune exposures. The clonotype originates from a woman between 40 and 55 years old in good health and CMV-seronegative. The J gene is TRBJ2-1, the V gene TRBV2, with 10 bases that match TRBD1. Sequencing input: PBMCs. DNA for the CDR3: TGTGCCAGCAGACCCATAGGGACAGGGGATAATGAGCAGTTCTTC. It specifies CASRPIGTGDNEQFF. Looking up the rest from reference TRBV2 and TRBJ2-1 gives the full variable domain: EPEVTQTPSHQVTQMGQEVILRCVPISNHLYFYWYRQILGQKVEFLVSFYNNEISEKSEIFDDQFSVERPDGSNFTLKIRSTKLEDSAMYFCASRPIGTGDNEQFFGPGTRLTVL.